What follows is one TCR beta chain and its context. Method: immunoSEQ multiplex PCR; TCRdb's copy keeps in-frame clones and lacks some. Here the sample spans roughly 250,000 clones, approximately 90% being singletons. The CDR3 has 14 amino acids. V dropped 3 bases and J dropped 4 bases, with 15 bases sitting between them. Looked up from germline, CDR1 is DFQATT and CDR2 is SNEGSKA (reference sequence). This sample was taken from a study of blood T cell repertoires in COVID-19. The clonotype comes from a woman aged 40 to 50 who had recovered from COVID-19. The rearrangement joins TRBV20-1 to TRBJ2-5, with D perhaps TRBD2 (6 bases). Source material: peripheral blood. The CDR3 nucleotides read TGCAGTGCTAGTCCCCATAGCGGTGGAGAGACCCAGTACTTC. Protein: CSASPHSGGETQYF.